A single sample gave rise to the 29 T cell receptor beta chains below, sequenced in a study of post-analysis software for immune sequencing data. Study results and caveats: When patients were compared with controls, about five TRBV segments were more frequent, TRBV5-6, TRBV5-1 and TRBV20-1 among them.

Unique molecular identifiers tagged the TCR beta cDNA libraries. TCRdb passed the PCR reads through MiXCR, listing each CDR3 protein once. This sample has 550,000 to 700,000 distinct CDR3 sequences, with 44% found just once. For these TCRs, the target antigens are not known. The material sequenced was blood. The receptors stem from a girl aged 10 to 17 with multiple sclerosis.

This clonotype was counted a few times. This rearrangement joins TRBV4-1 to TRBJ2-5; a weak D match, TRBD2 (6 bases). Germline assignment: CDR1 MGHRA and CDR2 YSYEKL. CDR3 length equals 16 residues. The V end was cut by 0 bases, the J end by 11 bases, with 22 bases between. CDR3 region: CASSQETTSGAREQYF. DNA for the CDR3: TGCGCCAGCAGCCAAGAGACGACTTCGGGAGCTAGGGAGCAGTACTTC.

The V and J genes are TRBV7-9 and TRBJ1-1; TRBD1 is a possible D gene (6 bases). CDR3 size: 14 residues. Per the germline V gene, CDR1 is SEHNR and CDR2 is FQNEAQ (reference sequence). V gave up 3 bases and J gave up 5 bases, with 13 bases separating them. The CDR3 DNA follows: TGTGCCAGCAGCTTTATCAGGGGTGGAACTGAAGCTTTCTTT. Translation gives CASSFIRGGTEAFF.

The rearrangement joins TRBV2 to TRBJ1-4; D is uncertain. Germline assignment: CDR1 SNHLY and CDR2 FYNNEI. The CDR3 loop spans 13 amino acids. V lost 4 bases and J 7 bases, leaving 10 bases between the germline ends. The CDR3, as DNA: TGTGCCAGCAGTGTTATAAATGGTGAAAAACTGTTTTTT. It translates to CASSVINGEKLFF.

J is TRBJ2-3 and V is TRBV11-2; D is undetermined. This CDR3 is built from 16 residues. Germline lookup yields CDR1 SGHAT and CDR2 FQNNGV. V lost 1 base and J lost 0, with 11 bases in between. CDR3 in amino acids: CASSLALRASTDTQYF. The CDR3 coding sequence is TGTGCCAGCAGCTTAGCATTACGAGCCAGCACAGATACGCAGTATTTT.

This clonotype showed up just once. A read error is likely, as this CDR3 ends without the conserved phenylalanine or tryptophan. The V gene is TRBV2, the J gene TRBJ2-1, with D hard to call. There are 11 residues in the CDR3. Trimming cost V 11 bases and J 7 bases, with 12 bases left between them. Germline V gene data show CDR1 as SNHLY and CDR2 as FYNNEI. The CDR3 protein is CAANPQNEQFL. The CDR3 DNA sequence: TGTGCCGCGAATCCTCAAAATGAGCAGTTCTTA.

J is TRBJ2-7 and V is TRBV6-5, with D possibly being TRBD1 (6 bases). Germline loops: CDR1 MNHEY, CDR2 SVGAGI. The CDR3 consists of 14 residues. V was pared by 7 bases and J by 1 base, with 14 bases between. The CDR3 DNA reads TGTGCCAGCAACCAATTGGACAGTTCCTACGAGCAGTACTTC. This sequence encodes CASNQLDSSYEQYF.

This clonotype turned up a few times. This chain links TRBV29-1 with TRBJ2-1; 10 bases are a match to TRBD2. The CDR3 extends over 14 amino acids. Germline V CDR1 and CDR2: SQVTM, ANQGSEA. V gave up 4 bases and J gave up 7 bases; unmatched junction bases: 7. Here the CDR3 reads CSVGTSGIGNEQFF. CDR3 sequence (DNA): TGCAGCGTTGGAACTAGCGGGATTGGTAATGAGCAGTTCTTC.

This clonotype was recorded a few times. The chain combines TRBV2 with TRBJ2-1; 7 nucleotides align to TRBD2. Germline CDR1 and CDR2: SNHLY and FYNNEI. This CDR3 spans 15 amino acids. The J segment lost 5 bases and the V segment lost 4 bases, leaving 8 bases of the junction unmatched. The CDR3 protein is CASSVWTSGNNEQFF. For the CDR3, the DNA is TGTGCCAGCAGTGTTTGGACTAGTGGCAACAATGAGCAGTTCTTC.

The table lists this clonotype with a few counts. This CDR3 reads CASRQDYYEQYF. DNA for the CDR3: TGTGCCAGCAGGCAGGACTACTACGAGCAGTACTTC. The V and J genes are TRBV6-4 and TRBJ2-7, with D perhaps matching TRBD2 (6 bases). Germline-derived CDR1 and CDR2 are MRHNA and SNTAGT. This CDR3 is 12 amino acids long. V lost 6 bases, J lost 3 bases, and 9 bases lay in between.

The chain carries TRBV12-3 or TRBV12-4 and TRBJ2-3; a possible D gene is TRBD1 (6 bases). Between the trimmed V and J ends, which lost 5 bases and 4 bases, there was a span of 13 bases. This CDR3 comprises 14 residues. CDR3 residues: CASSPQGVSDTQYF. DNA for the CDR3: TGTGCCAGCAGTCCACAGGGAGTTTCAGATACGCAGTATTTT.

The chain employs TRBV7-2 and TRBJ2-3; D unclear. The V gene lost 4 bases and the J gene lost 2 bases, with 10 bases spanning the gap. The CDR3 is 14 amino acids. Germline values: CDR1 SGHTA, CDR2 FQGNSA. CDR3 amino acids: CASSWLGITDTQYF. Here the CDR3 DNA reads TGTGCCAGCAGCTGGCTTGGGATCACAGATACGCAGTATTTT. Combining the CDR3 with reference TRBV7-2 and TRBJ2-3 gives the whole variable domain GAGVSQSPSNKVTEKGKDVELRCDPISGHTALYWYRQSLGQGLEFLIYFQGNSAPDKSGLPSDRFSAERTGGSVSTLTIQRTQQEDSAVYLCASSWLGITDTQYFGPGTRLTVL.

The chain combines TRBV7-3 with TRBJ1-2, with D possibly TRBD1 on 6 matching bases. The germline gives CDR1 SGHTA, CDR2 FQGTGA. CDR3 length: 13 residues. Deletions cut 9 bases from V and 6 bases from J, with 17 bases between. The CDR3 DNA reads TGTGCCAGACTCTCGGACAGAGGAGATGGCTACACCTTC. Encoded protein: CARLSDRGDGYTF.

The rearrangement links TRBV10-1 to TRBJ1-1; D unclear. Germline CDR1 and CDR2: WNHNN and SYGVQD (reference sequence). Trimming pared 9 bases from V and 1 base from J, leaving 3 bases between. The length of the CDR3 is 10 residues. The CDR3 here is CARGNTEAFF. CDR3 DNA: TGCGCCAGGGGGAACACTGAAGCTTTCTTT.

The chain uses TRBV6-7 and TRBJ2-7; D not resolved. TRBV6-7 is known as an ORF, though its function is uncertain. V was clipped by 6 bases and J by 2 bases, with 8 bases between them. This CDR3 region has 12 residues. The CDR3 sequence: CASRTDTYEQYF. The CDR3 nucleotides read TGTGCCAGCAGGACCGATACCTACGAGCAGTACTTC.

This chain links TRBV12-3 or TRBV12-4 with TRBJ1-1; weak D call: TRBD1 (5 bases). There are 14 residues in the CDR3. The germline V and J ends were trimmed by 7 bases and 0 bases, with 12 bases remaining between them. CDR3: CASTRQSMNTEAFF. CDR3 nucleotide sequence: TGTGCCAGCACTAGACAGAGCATGAACACTGAAGCTTTCTTT.

The gene calls are TRBV5-1 and TRBJ2-1; D is possibly TRBD1 (5 bases). V was clipped by 5 bases and J by 7 bases, with 10 bases between them. Germline V gene lookup returns CDR1 SGHRS and CDR2 YFSETQ. This CDR3 comprises 12 residues. CDR3 region: CASRQNRNEQFF. CDR3 in DNA: TGCGCCAGCAGACAGAACAGGAATGAGCAGTTCTTC. Supplemented by reference TRBV5-1 and TRBJ2-1, the full variable domain reads KAGVTQTPRYLIKTRGQQVTLSCSPISGHRSVSWYQQTPGQGLQFLFEYFSETQRNKGNFPGRFSGRQFSNSRSEMNVSTLELGDSALYLCASRQNRNEQFFGPGTRLTVL.

The chain has TRBV12-3 or TRBV12-4 and TRBJ2-5; the D call may be TRBD1 or TRBD2 (5 bases each). The length of the CDR3 is 19 residues. With 5 bases removed from V and 4 bases from J, the gap between germline ends came to 29 bases. The CDR3 spells CASSPGYRDGGSRGETQYF. DNA of the CDR3: TGTGCCAGCAGTCCCGGATACCGGGACGGCGGCTCTCGGGGAGAGACCCAGTACTTC.

This rearrangement joins TRBV5-6 to TRBJ1-2; D remains unclear. The CDR3 length is 16 residues. Germline V gene lookup returns CDR1 SGHDT and CDR2 YYEEEE. The V end lost 5 bases, the J end lost 2 bases, and 19 bases lay between the germline ends. CDR3 sequence: CASSPHRTSGNYGYTF. For the CDR3, the DNA is TGTGCCAGCAGTCCCCATCGGACCAGTGGGAACTATGGCTACACCTTC.

V gene TRBV12-3 or TRBV12-4 combines with J gene TRBJ2-5; D possibly corresponds to TRBD2 (6 bases). Trimming took off 3 bases at V and 9 bases at J, with 20 bases between the two ends. CDR3 size: 15 residues. CDR3 nucleotides: TGTGCCAGCAGTTTGGTTAGCGCCAGTGGGGAGGCCCAGTACTTC. Amino acids: CASSLVSASGEAQYF.

This chain links TRBV27 with TRBJ1-2, with D perhaps TRBD1 (5 bases). Trimming shortened V by 2 bases and J by 2 bases, and 12 bases separated the two germline ends. Germline loops: CDR1 MNHEY, CDR2 SMNVEV (reference sequence). The CDR3 consists of 15 residues. As DNA, the CDR3 is TGTGCCAGCAGTTTAGACGGCAGGGAAAACTATGGCTACACCTTC. It translates to CASSLDGRENYGYTF.

This chain uses TRBV25-1 with TRBJ1-1; 9 bases match TRBD1. Germline CDR1 MGHDK, CDR2 SYGVNS. Germline trimming cut 4 bases from V and 4 bases from J; bases unmatched to any gene: 10. This CDR3 contains 16 residues. CDR3 protein: CASSGGQGSWPTEAFF. For the CDR3, the DNA is TGTGCCAGCAGTGGGGGACAGGGAAGTTGGCCCACTGAAGCTTTCTTT.

This chain uses TRBV21-1 with TRBJ1-4; the D call TRBD1 from the table was never checked on the DNA. TRBV21-1 is listed as a pseudogene. The CDR3 spans 14 residues. The CDR3 nucleotides read TGTGCCAGCAGCAGCAGGGCTGCTAATGAAAAACTGTTTTTT. Protein: CASSSRAANEKLFF.

CDR3 DNA sequence: TGCGCCAGCAGCTTGCGGACAGGGGATCAGCCCCAGCATTTT. It is translated as CASSLRTGDQPQHF. The chain links TRBV5-1 to TRBJ1-5; 9 bases line up with TRBD1. J was trimmed by 5 bases and V by 1 base; bases with no gene match: 1. CDR3 length equals 14 residues. From germline, CDR1 is SGHRS and CDR2 YFSETQ.

This clonotype occurred a few times. The rearrangement uses TRBV5-1 and TRBJ1-2; D perhaps matches TRBD1 (5 bases). V gave up 5 bases and J gave up 1 base, with 27 bases separating them. CDR1 and CDR2 from the germline V gene are SGHRS and YFSETQ. The CDR3 runs 19 residues. CDR3 in amino acids: CASSILGRVSLQVNYGYTF. The CDR3 nucleotides read TGCGCCAGCAGTATATTGGGCAGAGTCTCCCTACAGGTTAACTATGGCTACACCTTC.

The rearrangement uses TRBV12-3 or TRBV12-4 and TRBJ2-3; D may be TRBD2 (7 bases). V gave up 6 bases and J gave up 2 bases, with 18 bases separating them. CDR3 length equals 16 residues. CDR3 nucleotide sequence: TGTGCCAGCAGCTGGGGGGCGGGGGACCCCACAGATACGCAGTATTTT. Its translation: CASSWGAGDPTDTQYF.

The chain carries TRBV6-1 and TRBJ2-1; 14 bases align to TRBD2. The CDR3 is made up of 18 amino acids. Germline CDR1 MNHNS, CDR2 SASEGT. V lost 6 bases, J lost 4 bases, and 11 bases stayed unmatched. CDR3 in DNA: TGTGCCAGCAGCCTTGATCTGGGGACTAGCGGGAGTTACAATGAGCAGTTCTTC. Amino acid sequence: CASSLDLGTSGSYNEQFF.

The V gene is TRBV20-1, the J gene TRBJ2-3, with 11 nucleotides matching TRBD2. CDR3 length equals 17 residues. CDR1 is DFQATT and CDR2 is SNEGSKA in the germline V gene (reference sequence). V was clipped by 0 bases and J by 4 bases; unmatched bases: 9. The CDR3 here is CSARDWSSGGASDTQYF. The CDR3 coding sequence is TGCAGTGCTAGAGATTGGAGTAGCGGGGGGGCTTCAGATACGCAGTATTTT.

This clonotype was observed a handful of times. This chain connects TRBV5-1 to TRBJ2-7; 9 nucleotides agree with TRBD2. The DNA end lines up better with TRBJ2-5; the J call may be wrong. Germline CDR1 is SGHRS and CDR2 is YFSETQ. The CDR3 totals 15 residues. The CDR3 DNA follows: TGCGCCAGCAGCTGGACCAGCGGGGGGCATGAGACCCAGTACTTC. Translated, it gives CASSWTSGGHETQYF.

The chain uses TRBV4-1 and TRBJ2-1, with 11 bases aligning to TRBD2. Germline V CDR1 and CDR2: MGHRA, YSYEKL. J was trimmed by 4 bases and V by 3 bases; bases with no gene match: 2. The CDR3 loop spans 15 amino acids. CDR3 in amino acids: CASSQRLAGYNEQFF. CDR3 nucleotide sequence: TGCGCCAGCAGCCAGAGACTAGCGGGATACAATGAGCAGTTCTTC.